Presented here are 24 T cell receptor beta chains from one specimen sequenced in a study of blood T cell repertoires in COVID-19. Assay used: immunoSEQ multiplex PCR; TCRdb lists only in-frame clones, some missing. In the table there are about 350,000 clones, around nine tenths of which are singletons. Sequenced input: peripheral blood. Every receptor here comes from a woman aged 18-29 years who had recovered from COVID-19.

The V call is TRBV4-1, the J call TRBJ1-1; 9 nucleotides match TRBD1. CDR1 is MGHRA, CDR2 YSYEKL, per germline. After removal of 1 base from V and 1 base from J, the junction contained 4 bases not matched to a gene. The CDR3 extends over 16 amino acids. In nucleotides, the CDR3 is TGCGCCAGCAGCCAAGCCTTGGGACAGGGGAACACTGAAGCTTTCTTT. This encodes CASSQALGQGNTEAFF.

The V and J genes are TRBV9 and TRBJ2-1; TRBD2 might be the D (5 bases). V lost 4 bases and J 10 bases, leaving 27 bases between the germline ends. The CDR3 sequence is 17 residues long. Per germline, CDR1 SGDLS and CDR2 YYNGEE. The CDR3 sequence is CASSPRYAGPSRREQFF. The CDR3 DNA reads as TGTGCCAGCAGCCCTAGGTACGCCGGGCCTTCAAGGAGGGAGCAGTTCTTC.

The chain recombines TRBV9 with TRBJ2-1; maybe TRBD1 (6 bases). Trimming took 3 bases from V and 1 from J, leaving 17 bases between them. There are 17 residues in the CDR3. Per germline, CDR1 SGDLS and CDR2 YYNGEE. The DNA of the CDR3 is TGTGCCAGCAGCGCCCTATCAGGGGCGGTGTCCTACAATGAGCAGTTCTTC. The encoded protein is CASSALSGAVSYNEQFF.

The rearrangement joins TRBV18 to TRBJ2-1, with a weak D call TRBD1 (5 bases). V was shortened by 1 base and J by 5 bases, with 9 bases between the two germline ends. The CDR3 is 14 residues long. Germline V gene sequence: CDR1 KGHSH, CDR2 LQKENI. CDR3 sequence reads: CASSPLAGNNEQFF. CDR3 DNA sequence: TGTGCCAGCTCACCACTAGCAGGGAACAATGAGCAGTTCTTC.

The rearrangement joins TRBV3-1 (or the pseudogene TRBV3-2) to TRBJ2-3, with TRBD2 matching 10 bases. The V gene end was trimmed by 2 bases and the J gene end by 4 bases; junction bases not matched to a gene: 6. The V gene's germline CDR1 is LGHDT and CDR2 YNNKEL (reference sequence). This CDR3 is 16 amino acids long. The CDR3 loop is CASSQMPGLAPDTQYF. CDR3 sequence (DNA): TGTGCCAGCAGCCAAATGCCGGGACTAGCGCCAGATACGCAGTATTTT.

This rearrangement joins TRBV11-3 to TRBJ2-3; 7 bases are a match to TRBD2. CDR1 is SGHNT and CDR2 is YENEEA in the germline V gene. The CDR3 is 18 amino acids. Trimming removed 0 bases from V and 6 bases from J; junction bases left unmatched: 15. CDR3 sequence (DNA): TGTGCCAGCAGCTTAGATTTCGGGGGTAACGCGGGGGAGGATACGCAGTATTTT. It encodes CASSLDFGGNAGEDTQYF. The variable domain in full, completed from reference TRBV11-3 and TRBJ2-3, reads EAGVVQSPRYKIIEKKQPVAFWCNPISGHNTLYWYLQNLGQGPELLIRYENEEAVDDSQLPKDRFSAERLKGVDSTLKIQPAELGDSAVYLCASSLDFGGNAGEDTQYFGPGTRLTVL.

The genes are TRBV7-9 and TRBJ1-6; TRBD1 agrees at 9 bases. Per the germline V gene, CDR1 is SEHNR and CDR2 is FQNEAQ (reference sequence). The V and J ends lost 2 bases and 11 bases, in that order; junction bases with no gene match: 7. The length of the CDR3 is 15 residues. CDR3 loop: CASSLYGTGSPPLHF. The CDR3 DNA follows: TGTGCCAGCAGCTTATATGGGACAGGGTCTCCACCCCTCCACTTT.

V is TRBV9 and J is TRBJ2-3, with TRBD1 identical over 7 bases. Germline CDR1 and CDR2: SGDLS and YYNGEE. V shed 3 bases, J shed 2 bases, and the junction held 12 bases outside the gene matches. The CDR3 sequence is 17 residues long. CDR3 amino acids: CASSATAGTVDTDTQYF. CDR3 sequence (DNA): TGTGCCAGCAGCGCAACGGCCGGGACAGTAGACACAGATACGCAGTATTTT. The full variable domain, its missing parts supplied by reference TRBV9 and TRBJ2-3, is DSGVTQTPKHLITATGQRVTLRCSPRSGDLSVYWYQQSLDQGLQFLIQYYNGEERAKGNILERFSAQQFPDLHSELNLSSLELGDSALYFCASSATAGTVDTDTQYFGPGTRLTVL.

DNA for the CDR3: TGTGCCAGTAGTGTGCCATCGACAGGGGTAGGGGAGACCCAGTACTTC. It translates to CASSVPSTGVGETQYF. The chain links TRBV19 to TRBJ2-5; 8 bases are a match to TRBD1. The CDR3 loop spans 16 amino acids. Germline lookup yields CDR1 LNHDA and CDR2 SQIVND (reference sequence). V shed 5 bases and J 5 bases; nucleotides not matched to a gene: 13.

This clone was seen a few times. The chain links TRBV6-1 to TRBJ1-2; 7 bases fit TRBD1. Germline V gene sequence: CDR1 MNHNS, CDR2 SASEGT. V gave up 2 bases and J gave up 4 bases; unmatched junction bases: 7. The CDR3 runs to 15 residues. For the CDR3, the DNA is TGTGCCAGCAGTGAATTAGAGGGGGCCGGCTATGGCTACACCTTC. Translation gives CASSELEGAGYGYTF.

This clone appeared a few times. This sequence joins TRBV19 and TRBJ2-2, with TRBD2 identical over 10 bases. This CDR3 is 16 amino acids long. V trimming: 9 bases; J trimming: 7 bases; junction bases outside the gene matches: 14. Germline V lookup: CDR1 LNHDA, CDR2 SQIVND (reference sequence). Written as DNA, the CDR3 is TGTGCCAGCTCCCCATTAGCGGGAGGTCGCATCGGGGAGCTGTTTTTT. It translates to CASSPLAGGRIGELFF. Supplemented by reference TRBV19 and TRBJ2-2, the full variable domain reads DGGITQSPKYLFRKEGQNVTLSCEQNLNHDAMYWYRQDPGQGLRLIYYSQIVNDFQKGDIAEGYSVSREKKESFPLTVTSAQKNPTAFYLCASSPLAGGRIGELFFGEGSRLTVL.

The gene calls are TRBV4-3 and TRBJ2-2, with a tentative D call TRBD1 (5 bases). The CDR3 length is 13 residues. Trimming left V 3 bases short and J 15 bases short, with 17 bases between. Germline-derived CDR1 and CDR2 are LGHNA and YSLEER. The CDR3 DNA reads TGCGCCAGCAGCCAGAACGGACATACGAGGTTGTTTTTT. Translating gives CASSQNGHTRLFF.

This clone was picked up one time. The chain couples TRBV3-1 (or the pseudogene TRBV3-2) to TRBJ1-1; D not resolved. From germline, CDR1 is LGHDT and CDR2 YNNKEL (reference sequence). V shed 0 bases and J shed 1 base, with 15 bases lying between them. The CDR3 length is 17 residues. CDR3: CASSQDSVPIGNTEAFF. The CDR3 nucleotides read TGTGCCAGCAGCCAAGATTCCGTGCCTATTGGGAACACTGAAGCTTTCTTT.

This chain connects TRBV27 to TRBJ1-5; TRBD1 matches 8 bases. CDR1 and CDR2 (germline): MNHEY, SMNVEV (reference sequence). The V and J ends lost 4 bases and 5 bases, in that order; junction bases with no gene match: 7. The CDR3 extends over 15 amino acids. Written as DNA, the CDR3 is TGTGCCAGCAGTTCCAGGGGGCAAAGTTATCAGCCCCAGCATTTT. Its translation: CASSSRGQSYQPQHF.

V is TRBV10-1 and J is TRBJ1-1; no reliable D call. From germline, CDR1 is WNHNN and CDR2 SYGVQD (reference sequence). Trimming left V 4 bases short and J 1 base short, with 7 bases between. This CDR3 contains 13 residues. CDR3 nucleotides: TGCGCCAGCAGTGCCAAGAGGAACACTGAAGCTTTCTTT. It specifies CASSAKRNTEAFF.

V gene TRBV4-3 combines with J gene TRBJ1-3, with 8 bases that match TRBD1. V was clipped by 4 bases and J by 14 bases; unmatched bases: 10. There are 13 residues in the CDR3. Germline V gives CDR1 LGHNA, CDR2 YSLEER. CDR3 in DNA: TGCGCCAGCAGCCCAACACCGGACAGGGAATTATATTTT. Its translation: CASSPTPDRELYF.

This rearrangement joins TRBV7-2 to TRBJ2-7; 10 nucleotides agree with TRBD1. CDR1 and CDR2 from the germline V gene are SGHTA and FQGNSA. With 4 bases clipped from V and 6 bases from J, the junction kept 6 bases outside the gene matches. The CDR3 extends over 14 amino acids. The CDR3 protein is CASSSQGQGSEQYV. CDR3 bases: TGTGCCAGCAGCTCCCAGGGACAGGGGAGCGAGCAGTACGTC.

V is TRBV3-1 (or the pseudogene TRBV3-2) and J is TRBJ1-1; D gene unclear. The V end was cut by 3 bases, the J end by 6 bases, with 20 bases between. Germline CDR1 is LGHDT and CDR2 is YNNKEL (reference sequence). The CDR3 sequence is 16 residues long. CDR3: CASSHVPGRYGPEAFF. The CDR3 DNA is TGTGCCAGCAGCCACGTTCCGGGGAGGTACGGCCCTGAAGCTTTCTTT.

The V and J genes are TRBV7-2 and TRBJ2-2; unclear D gene. The germline CDR1 and CDR2 sequences are SGHTA and FQGNSA. The V end lost 6 bases, the J end lost 6 bases, and 11 bases lay between the germline ends. CDR3 length equals 13 residues. CDR3 in amino acids: CASSPQRPGELFF. The CDR3, as DNA: TGTGCCAGCAGTCCCCAGCGCCCCGGGGAGCTGTTTTTT.

This chain joins TRBV5-1 and TRBJ2-2, with 14 bases aligning to TRBD2. CDR1 is SGHRS, CDR2 YFSETQ, per germline. The J segment lost 4 bases and the V segment lost 4 bases, leaving 15 bases of the junction unmatched. CDR3 length: 20 residues. In DNA form, the CDR3 reads TGCGCCAGCAGCCGGACCGCGACTAGCGGGAGGGTCGACCCCACCGGGGAGCTGTTTTTT. Protein product: CASSRTATSGRVDPTGELFF.

The rearrangement links TRBV28 to TRBJ1-3, with D tentatively TRBD1 (5 bases). The V end lost 5 bases, the J end lost 0 bases, and 11 bases lay between the germline ends. Germline CDR1 reads MDHEN; CDR2 reads SYDVKM. The CDR3 is made up of 15 amino acids. The chain's CDR3 is CASSVRVYSGNTIYF. The CDR3 DNA reads TGTGCCAGCAGTGTCAGGGTATACTCTGGAAACACCATATATTTT. The full variable domain, with the rest looked up from reference TRBV28 and TRBJ1-3, is DVKVTQSSRYLVKRTGEKVFLECVQDMDHENMFWYRQDPGLGLRLIYFSYDVKMKEKGDIPEGYSVSREKKERFSLILESASTNQTSMYLCASSVRVYSGNTIYFGEGSWLTVV.

The genes are TRBV2 and TRBJ2-3, with 7 bases aligning to TRBD2. The CDR3 length is 15 residues. The V and J ends lost 4 bases and 1 base, in that order; junction bases with no gene match: 5. The germline V gene encodes CDR1 SNHLY and CDR2 FYNNEI. CDR3 region: CASSGGGSGTDTQYF. CDR3 in DNA: TGTGCCAGCAGTGGGGGGGGAAGTGGCACAGATACGCAGTATTTT. Filled out from reference TRBV2 and TRBJ2-3, the complete variable domain reads EPEVTQTPSHQVTQMGQEVILRCVPISNHLYFYWYRQILGQKVEFLVSFYNNEISEKSEIFDDQFSVERPDGSNFTLKIRSTKLEDSAMYFCASSGGGSGTDTQYFGPGTRLTVL.

The genes are TRBV7-9 and TRBJ1-1; D unresolved. In germline, CDR1 is SEHNR, CDR2 FQNEAQ (reference sequence). V lost 7 bases and J 0 bases, leaving 12 bases between the germline ends. The CDR3 runs to 14 residues. The CDR3 DNA is TGTGCCAGCACCCTCGGGGAATTGAACACTGAAGCTTTCTTT. Encoded protein: CASTLGELNTEAFF.

The chain is built from TRBV6-2 or TRBV6-3 and TRBJ2-7; 7 nucleotides match TRBD2. The J segment lost 6 bases and the V segment lost 4 bases, leaving 12 bases of the junction unmatched. This CDR3 contains 15 residues. Germline-derived CDR1 and CDR2 are MNHEY and SVGEGT. Here the CDR3 DNA reads TGTGCCAGCAGTTTGAATGAGCGGGACCCCCTCGAGCAGTACGTC. Translation gives CASSLNERDPLEQYV.